The rows below give T cell receptor beta chains drawn from one sample of a study of blood T cell repertoires in COVID-19. Some clones are missing from TCRdb's copy, which holds only in-frame ones; the method was immunoSEQ multiplex PCR. The sample includes tens of thousands of clones, around 76% of them seen just once. Sequencing used peripheral blood. These receptors were collected from a man between 65 and 79 years old with active or convalescent COVID-19. CDR3s include the opening cysteine and the closing phenylalanine or tryptophan.

TRBJ2-7 | TRBV19 | CASSRAGEYEQYF
TRBJ2-7 | TRBV3-1/TRBV3-2 | CASSLTSGTNYEQYF
TRBJ2-5 | TRBV7-9 | CASSLGSASGGAETQYF
TRBJ1-3 | TRBV28 | CASNRQGTGNTIYF
TRBJ1-2 | TRBV19 | CASRRRERDGYTF
TRBJ1-2 | TRBV4-1 | CASSQEGWGQGRYTF
TRBJ1-2 | TRBV18 | CASSPSQEYGYTF
TRBJ1-1 | TRBV19 | CASSTQLDTEAFF
TRBJ1-1 | TRBV14 | CASSQAGRGLRTEAFF
TRBJ1-6 | TRBV3-1/TRBV3-2 | CASSQRGSHSPLHF
TRBJ2-5 | TRBV3-1/TRBV3-2 | CAAQGQSETQYF
TRBJ2-1 | TRBV5-1 | CASSLGLGGGTNEQFF
TRBJ2-7 | TRBV6-5 | CASRRDMGQGNEQYF
TRBJ2-7 | TRBV4-2 | CASSQGGSHEQYF
TRBJ2-5 | TRBV3-1/TRBV3-2 | CASSQVDFQETQYF
TRBJ1-1 | TRBV5-5 | CASSSYRDSSIDAFF
TRBJ2-2 | TRBV6-5 | CASSYQAGGRRELFF
TRBJ2-3 | TRBV28 | CASSQLADTQYF
TRBJ2-7 | TRBV2 | CASHTAGAYEQYF
TRBJ2-2 | TRBV4-1 | CASSRTPTGELFF
TRBJ1-2 | TRBV5-4 | CASSHRSPEPTNYGYTF
TRBJ1-1 | TRBV2 | CASRAREGTQKAFF
TRBJ2-3 | TRBV1 | CTSSQAFGVLADTQYF
TRBJ1-6 | TRBV7-5 | CVTRTDNSPLHF
TRBJ1-1 | TRBV27 | CATSGGTGTEAFF
TRBJ1-4 | TRBV20-1 | CSAGTGEKLFF
TRBJ2-5 | TRBV19 | CATAPTGMEETQYF
TRBJ1-5 | TRBV5-1 | CASSLTGTSNQPQHF
TRBJ1-1 | TRBV5-6 | CASSFRGAGIF
TRBJ1-2 | TRBV6-1 | CASSEEGDREYYGYTF
TRBJ1-6 | TRBV6-5 | CASSPWGRGSSPLHF
TRBJ2-3 | TRBV7-9 | CASSIGLAGGTDTQYF
TRBJ2-3 | TRBV7-2 | CASSLRLAGGLDTQYF
TRBJ1-5 | TRBV5-5 | CASSTPQTGYQPQHF
TRBJ1-1 | TRBV29-1 | CSGDRGGTEAFF
TRBJ1-4 | TRBV20-1 | CSATPAGKLFF
TRBJ1-5 | TRBV27 | CASSLLGANQPQHF
TRBJ2-7 | TRBV7-2 | CASSPYTGTGPYEQYF
TRBJ1-4 | TRBV28 | CASSPPVGAGGEKLFF